A selection of T cell receptor beta chains follows, all from one sample in a study of T cell repertoires in cytomegalovirus infection. TCRdb passed the reads through MiXCR, listing each CDR3 protein once. The sample records just under 550,000 distinct CDR3 sequences, around a quarter being singletons. The specimen sequenced was PBMCs. These receptors were obtained from a human donor in good health (CMV status not recorded). Some clones in this sample may be carry-over from other donors' samples. Each CDR3 is given with its conserved first and last residue.

v_gene,CDR3aa
TRBV7-6,CASSPRGAGVGNEQFF
TRBV7-8,CASSFYDLSGGRRELFF
TRBV29-1,CSVGQDYGYTF
TRBV30,CAWSGTGGLRAFF
TRBV20-1,CSAPPTGGRANYGYTF
TRBV14,CASSLSQGQETQYF
TRBV6-6,CASSLEQAWGTDTQYF
TRBV7-2,CASSLLGGNTGELFF
TRBV15,CATSRAAGTGDNYGYTF
TRBV12-3/TRBV12-4,CASSLRAGVRVTGELFF
TRBV7-9,CASGVGQNYGYTF
TRBV7-9,CASSLTLAGGPGGNIQYF
TRBV19,CASALTRTGVYGYTF
TRBV19,CASSNPVINTDTQYF
TRBV11-1,CASSLGERSFSYEQYF
TRBV29-1,CSVEEEGGGYGYTF
TRBV19,CATKQGSGANVLTF
TRBV11-2,CASSFPIGTGEKSTHTDTQYF
TRBV12-3/TRBV12-4,CASNRGSYEQYF
TRBV20-1,CSAQRAGLPLHGYTF
TRBV20-1,CSAGEYNEQFF
TRBV4-3,CASSQDLRDRVSNEQFF
TRBV13,CASSLYYNYNSPLHF
TRBV7-9,CASSLVATLQENTEAFF
TRBV12-3/TRBV12-4,CASSLKAVPRWTDTQYF
TRBV11-3,CASSLSLGRASQTQYF
TRBV12-3/TRBV12-4,CASSWDGHTQYF
TRBV28,CASSGGQGADTQYF
TRBV11-2,CASSLPLLAGGTDTQYF
TRBV7-2,CVSSLTETQYF
TRBV7-3,CASSPLDATYNEQFF
TRBV6-2/TRBV6-3,CASSYSFLAGPYNEQFF
TRBV19,CASSLGLAHHEQFF
TRBV28,CASKKYIEPFF
TRBV20-1,CSARDLFLINEQFF
TRBV28,CASAERVSTEAFF
TRBV5-1,CASSGFAGGYQETQYF
TRBV7-9,CASTLTQGEETQYF
TRBV19,CASSIVSVRHSGANVLTF
TRBV7-9,CASSQLAGGSNEQFF
TRBV11-2,CASSFAPYSREGGELFF
TRBV7-8,CASSSSVPIYNEQFF
TRBV12-3/TRBV12-4,CASSGEPQPQHF
TRBV28,CASSSVGQGAGDTEAFF
TRBV6-2/TRBV6-3,CASSEGGSRTYNEQFF
TRBV24-1,CASASGLNIHEQFF
TRBV11-1,CASSPDHSYNEQFF
TRBV2,CASSRGLANGNEQFF
TRBV7-9,CASSLAARGNQETQYF
TRBV6-5,CASSYSYRRAGGYTF
TRBV12-3/TRBV12-4,CASSSHSNQPQHF
TRBV11-3,CASSVTSGSTDTQYF
TRBV18,CASSPRNRGTDTQYF
TRBV25-1,CASSAVAGTSNPYEQYF
TRBV14,CASKGQGSGEKLFF
TRBV6-1,CASSYTSSEQYF
TRBV7-2,CASSLGIGLAGEESDEQFF